This T cell receptor (beta chain) derives from a study of shared clonotypes between healthy human individuals. Study observations and caveats: Clonotypes not shared had lower generation probabilities than those common to all four donors.

V was shortened by 0 bases and J by 1 base, with 6 bases between the two germline ends. The CDR3 totals 14 residues. The germline gives CDR1 WSHSY, CDR2 SAAADI. Positive CCR7 selection of CD45RO-negative cells yielded the naive CD8 cells, and terminally differentiated effector memory CD45RA+ cells were excluded. On sorted subsets, replicate PCRs used 150 to 250 ng DNA, or tens of thousands of T cell genomes. Sequencing used immunoSEQ multiplex PCR; TCRdb keeps in-frame clones, though not all of them. The sample yields about 1.9 million clones, 93% seen once. This clone is a singleton in its sample. Its antigen remains unknown.

This receptor was taken from a man between 18 and 29 years old in good health. Some clones in this sample may be carry-over from other donors' samples. The sequencing input was naive CD8+ T cells from PBMCs. The V and J genes are TRBV10-2 and TRBJ1-1; no clear D. The CDR3, as DNA: TGCGCCAGCAGTGAGTCGTACAAGAACACTGAAGCTTTCTTT. Translation: CASSESYKNTEAFF.